This T cell receptor beta chain was observed in a study of radiation and T cells in renal cell carcinoma (dated by TCRdb to 2018 to 2020). Study-level background: In total, around 53 samples, comprising approximately 25 tumors and around 27 peripheral blood samples, were subjected to TCR beta sequencing. The final blood draw was performed at 4 weeks after radiation, at the same time as nephrectomy. Across all 53 samples, roughly 3,700,000 unique CDR3 nucleotide sequences encoding 2,658,974 unique CDR3 amino acid sequences were identified.

TCR beta libraries were generated from genomic DNA with the immunoSEQ kit, following the manufacturer's recommendations. To prepare the libraries, a first multiplex PCR with proprietary primers was run, followed by a second PCR that added unique barcodes, and a bead cleanup was done after each round. Each sample batch included a kit-provided positive control reaction and a negative control reaction. The final libraries were assessed on an Agilent 4200 TapeStation D1000 ScreenTape, pooled by volume, and quantified by qPCR. Sequencing was performed on an Illumina NextSeq500 using a MidOutput 150-cycle cartridge, with 156 Read1 cycles, 15 Index1 cycles, and the kit custom primers. The pooled library was loaded at 0.75 to 1 pM, with a roughly 22% PhiX control spiked in. From the authors' description of their analysis: The vendor-processed data were analyzed in R, and a clonotype was defined as all T cells that share the same CDR3 nucleotide sequence. In the clone abundance analyses, frequencies were normalized to the 10,000 most abundant clones in each sample. Before analysis, public T cell clones were removed, and these numbered fewer than six per sample on average. Tumor-enriched clonotypes and baseline blood-enriched clonotypes were defined as those with an abundance difference of at least 32-fold between compartments. A beta-binomial differential abundance model was used to identify clonotypes that were expanded or contracted between blood time points. Tumor-blood repertoire similarity was measured with the Baroni-Urbani and Buser coefficient, and group comparisons used two-tailed Wilcoxon tests in R. The source is immuneACCESS, and TCRdb retained only in-frame sequences with V and J called. Part of the clones is not carried over; for the studies checked, unresolved V genes explain less than half of this, and the remainder is unexplained. From that table come the V and J calls and clone size; the DNA was used to work out D and trimming. In all, the sample holds 150,000 to 200,000 clones, and about 87% of those were seen once. Together, the top ten hold about 10% of the sample.

The germline V gene specifies SQVTM as CDR1 and ANQGSEA as CDR2. The CDR3 goes from the cysteine to the phenylalanine over 13 residues. CDR3 DNA is the only sequence kept; it has 39 bases, read in frame from the first base. At the junction V is shortened by 7 bases and J by 10 bases; bases outside the gene matches: 9. The study at large found these results: An increase in top tumor clonotypes in blood was observed from baseline to 2 weeks post-radiation, followed by contraction by 4 weeks, which was taken to suggest transient expansion of tumor-resident clones. Tracking of blood repertoire dynamics stopped at roughly 29 days after treatment, with no follow-up past that point. The single-armed trial design could not address effects of radiation dose or scheduling on the TCR repertoire. Because pretreatment tumor biopsies were not available, the baseline intratumoral presence of clonotypes could not be determined.

A remark on this clone: What antigen it recognizes has not been identified. Base qualities are not provided; no much larger clone lies one nucleotide away.

This sample's time point label indicates: blood 4 weeks post-SBRT, at nephrectomy. Reading the label with the study, this specimen's treatment or condition is: 15 Gy SBRT to primary tumor, nephrectomy 4 weeks later. Samples came from a clinical trial, in which primary renal cell carcinomas received 15 Gy stereotactic body radiation therapy followed by nephrectomy 4 weeks later. To follow tumor-enriched clonotypes, peripheral blood was collected serially from radiation-treated patients at baseline and again at 2 weeks and 4 weeks after SBRT. Renal cell carcinoma with clear cell pathology was present in all patients. Genomic DNA for TCR sequencing was prepared using the QIAamp DNA Blood Mini Kit (Qiagen). Samples were included in the analyses only if all quality control checks were passed.

The starting material was blood, obtained from a patient whose treatment included radiotherapy and nephrectomy. The rearrangement combines TRBV29-1 with TRBJ2-1; the central 11 bases match TRBD1. The source is a woman in her 50s with renal cell carcinoma. The encoded CDR3 is CSGRTGGESEQFF. The DNA sequence follows: TGCAGCGGACGGACAGGGGGCGAGTCCGAGCAGTTCTTC.